This TCR beta chain came from a study of cytomegalovirus exposure and HLA in healthy donors (dated by TCRdb to the late 2010s). For context, the study as a whole: An earlier analysis of fewer than 750 of the donors reported about 300 Gb of sequence data and 100 million to 120 million unique TCR beta sequences obtained from around 170 million T cells. Approximately 330 gigabases of sequencing data and around 85 million unique TCR sequences made up an early release that covered nearly 650 HLA-typed donors. The genetic ancestry cluster associated with self-reported Caucasian donors included approximately 85% of the roughly 400 genotyped donors. The study was designed to test whether signatures of past pathogen exposure could be identified by cataloging public T cell receptors. The T cell repertoires of 666 subjects were profiled by immunosequencing and related to cytomegalovirus serostatus. Along with the approximately 700-subject first cohort, a separate validation cohort of over 90 different subjects was used. The study combined high-throughput TCR immunosequencing, statistical association of individual TCRs with disease status, and machine learning to predict cytomegalovirus infection status. A later analysis re-analyzed previously published TCR beta repertoires from approximately 670 donors and added high-resolution HLA genotyping to study TCR occurrence patterns. Rather than drawing on any new phenotypic data, the later analysis identified candidate immune exposures from TCR beta sequences and the way those sequences occurred across donors. In an earlier analysis of 587 of the donors, high-throughput TCR beta sequencing was used to judge whether each TCR beta V gene segment behaved as functional or pseudogenic. Donor age, sex, ethnicity and CMV serostatus were compiled alongside the repertoire data. Genome-wide SNP genotypes for about 65% of the 666 donors were used in a later genetic analysis, which treated that subset as a discovery cohort. Every discovery cohort repertoire had been produced on one sequencing platform. HLA typing covered class I and class II loci at four-digit resolution. Typing coverage differed by locus: A, B, C, DRB1 and DQB1 were typed in roughly 620-640 donors, DQA1 in 522, DPA1 in some 570, and DPB1 in 472. A handful of DR-DQ haplotypes were handled as single units for association and clustering because linkage in the cohort was strong. Among roughly 400 genotyped donors of the cohort, an average of around 250,000 unique TCR beta nucleotide sequences was sequenced per donor, of which about 19% were non-productive. Points the paper makes about the study in general: The earlier analysis of about 600 of the donors excluded fewer than 20 rarely observed V segments, including chromosome 9 orphons, because counts were too low. At a false discovery rate of 0.05, a later analysis linked approximately 18,000 TCR beta sequences to specific HLA alleles. Immune exposure information for the cohort was limited to CMV serostatus. A few of the identified cytomegalovirus-associated TCR beta chains were confirmed in vitro to be specific for cytomegalovirus antigens. According to a later analysis, most CMV-associated TCR beta chains appeared to be HLA-restricted, and the HLA associations seemed to be driven largely by CMV exposure. An association between a missense DCLRE1C variant and V-gene and J-gene trimming of TCR beta chains was found in a later genetic analysis and replicated in an independent cohort. In a later analysis, TCR association rates were found to vary across HLA loci, with the most associated TCRs seen for DRB1 alleles and the fewest for HLA-C alleles. Cytomegalovirus status was reported to be diagnosed by the classifier with high specificity and sensitivity in both the original and validation cohorts. This cohort had only TCR beta chains sequenced, and the lack of alpha or paired-chain data limited which features could be detected. Presence/absence analyses assumed roughly uniform sequencing depth across donors, an assumption that may not hold. An earlier analysis of around 540 of the donors showed that most TCR beta V segments appeared in productive rearrangements either about 87% or about 30% of the time, which broadly matched IMGT annotations. Strong co-occurrence of HLA alleles, especially DR and DQ, made assigning TCR associations to individual alleles difficult. The sequencing pipeline was judged likely to have produced a cluster of highly shared sequence variants as a technical artifact. Several of the top co-occurrence clusters appeared to be linked to parvovirus B19, influenza, CMV and Epstein-Barr virus, according to a later analysis. Linkage disequilibrium might explain the correlated functional status among segregating V segments, but an unknown experimental factor could not be excluded. While some public TCRs were present in many individuals, most TCR sequences turned up only very rarely across donors. The study gave a list of about 170 TCR beta chains associated with cytomegalovirus. A later analysis found that HLA-associated TCR beta chains were more clonally expanded and had lower generation probabilities than equally common non-associated chains. According to a later genetic analysis, donors in an Asian-associated ancestry cluster had fewer N-insertions in productive TCRs than the roughly 700-donor mean. Because HLA typing was unavailable for some donors at each locus, only the typed subset was used in association tests. A further reported finding was that TCR beta sequences accurately predicted the HLA-A and HLA-B alleles for most subjects in the first cohort. The authors suggested that the approach could potentially be generalized to other disease states and immunological phenotypes.

Worth noting for this clone: Its antigen has not been determined. No per-base quality is available; no much larger clone lies one base away.

To prepare the library, the immunoSEQ multiplex PCR assay was applied. A mixture of 60 forward primers for TCR Vbeta segments and 13 reverse primers for TCR Jbeta segments was used in the multiplex PCR. A multiplex PCR assay on genomic DNA amplified the CDR3 region of rearranged TCR beta genes. The amplified TCR beta libraries were sequenced on the Illumina HiSeq System as 87-base-pair reads. Per the original workflow: A later analysis counted about 82 million unique TCR beta chains across the 690 or so repertoires, and some 11 million of these chains were shared by at least two donors. A nearest-neighbor algorithm error-corrected the raw reads and collapsed the reads into unique sequences, merging closely related sequences to remove PCR and sequencing errors. To assign V, D and J gene segments, CDR3 sequences were aligned to IMGT reference sequences. Each retained sequence needed at least a six-nucleotide match to both a V gene segment and a J gene segment. Rearrangements were classified as productive when the CDR3 lacked stop codons and remained in frame with V and J, and all other rearrangements were classified as non-productive. Following IMGT convention, CDR3 was defined as the stretch from the second conserved V-encoded cysteine to the conserved J-encoded phenylalanine. In an earlier analysis of roughly 610 of the donors, sequences lacking an unambiguous match to a single V gene segment were excluded. An earlier analysis of several hundred of the donors classified V segments as functional when productive rearrangements were above 56.7% and as segregating when the standard deviation between donors was above 5%. A statistical classification framework was developed to diagnose cytomegalovirus status using the catalog of TCR beta chain sequences. In a later analysis, V and J genes were assigned by comparing TCR nucleotide sequences against IMGT/GENE-DB human TR gene sequences. Using the TCRdist pipeline, a later analysis assigned CDR3 sequences along with most-parsimonious VDJ recombination scenarios. In a later analysis, each TCR beta chain was defined by its CDR3 amino acid sequence together with its V-gene family, and reads without a unique V-gene family were excluded. To address suspected cross-contamination and a sequencing artifact, a later analysis removed over 500 highly shared, low-generation-probability nucleotide sequences. A later analysis calculated a clonal expansion index for each public chain from normalized within-repertoire ranks of inferred template counts. In a later analysis, generation probabilities were computed with a VDJ recombination model fitted to out-of-frame rearrangements, and the resulting probabilities were checked against IGoR. In a later analysis, TCR-TCR, TCR-HLA and TCR-CMV co-occurrence was scored with hypergeometric tests, and a repertoire-size bias correction was applied to TCR pairs. In a later analysis, false discovery rates were estimated by permuting HLA or CMV assignments 20 times. A later analysis grouped co-occurring TCRs with DBSCAN, adding TCRdist sequence similarity when clustering within HLA-allele-positive subsets. Co-occurrence clustering excluded repertoires with fewer than 30,000 or more than 120,000 public chains, plus five with anomalous nucleotide sharing. Sourced from immuneACCESS, this table was stored by TCRdb with only in-frame sequences that have V and J called. A share of the clones is absent; for the studies checked, an unresolved V gene accounts for under half, and the remainder has no known explanation. That table gives V, J and clone size, and the DNA gave D and trimming. This sample has 160,000 or so clones in its table, and 75% to 85% of those were observed once. The top ten constitute around 11% of the sample.

The cohort comprised fewer than 700 healthy bone marrow donors. At the time of sampling, every cohort member was nominally healthy, though immune exposures that went unrecorded were likely present. The donor was CMV seropositive and was included in the group of around 300 seropositive cohort members. Every donor gave a peripheral blood sample, and the peripheral blood mononuclear cells from that sample were used for TCR beta sequencing. The Qiagen DNeasy Blood Extraction Kit was used to extract genomic DNA from the blood cell samples. This clonotype was obtained from a man between 50 and 59 years old in good health and CMV-seropositive. The sequencing input was PBMCs.

The DNA reads as follows: TGTGCCAGCAGTTCTGGGACTAGCGGGAGGAACGCGCAGTATTTT. The encoded protein is CASSSGTSGRNAQYF. The chain is made from TRBV6-6 and TRBJ2-3; TRBD2 lines up with 15 middle nucleotides. At the junction V is shortened by 4 bases and J by 10 bases; bases outside the gene matches: 6. CDR1 and CDR2 are drawn from the germline V gene (reference sequence): MNHNY, SVGAGI. The CDR3 goes from the cysteine to the phenylalanine over 15 residues. Solely the CDR3 DNA is kept, with 45 bases framed from the first base.